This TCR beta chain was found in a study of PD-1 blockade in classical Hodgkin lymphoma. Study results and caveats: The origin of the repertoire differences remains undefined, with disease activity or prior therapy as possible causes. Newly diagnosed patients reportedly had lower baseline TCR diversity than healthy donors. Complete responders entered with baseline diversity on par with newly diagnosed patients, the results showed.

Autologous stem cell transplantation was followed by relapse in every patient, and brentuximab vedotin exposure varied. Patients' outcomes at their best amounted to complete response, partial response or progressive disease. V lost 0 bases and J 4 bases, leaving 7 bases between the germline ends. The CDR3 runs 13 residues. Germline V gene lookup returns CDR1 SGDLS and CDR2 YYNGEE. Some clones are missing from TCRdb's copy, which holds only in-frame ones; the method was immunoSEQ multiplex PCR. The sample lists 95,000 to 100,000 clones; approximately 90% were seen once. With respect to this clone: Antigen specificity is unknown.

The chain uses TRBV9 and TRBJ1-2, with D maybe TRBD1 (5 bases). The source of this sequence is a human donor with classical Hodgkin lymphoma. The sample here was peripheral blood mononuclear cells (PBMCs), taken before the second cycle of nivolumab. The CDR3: CASSVGGSYGYTF. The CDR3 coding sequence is TGTGCCAGCAGCGTAGGGGGCAGCTATGGCTACACCTTC. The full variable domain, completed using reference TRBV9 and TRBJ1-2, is DSGVTQTPKHLITATGQRVTLRCSPRSGDLSVYWYQQSLDQGLQFLIQYYNGEERAKGNILERFSAQQFPDLHSELNLSSLELGDSALYFCASSVGGSYGYTFGSGTRLTVV.